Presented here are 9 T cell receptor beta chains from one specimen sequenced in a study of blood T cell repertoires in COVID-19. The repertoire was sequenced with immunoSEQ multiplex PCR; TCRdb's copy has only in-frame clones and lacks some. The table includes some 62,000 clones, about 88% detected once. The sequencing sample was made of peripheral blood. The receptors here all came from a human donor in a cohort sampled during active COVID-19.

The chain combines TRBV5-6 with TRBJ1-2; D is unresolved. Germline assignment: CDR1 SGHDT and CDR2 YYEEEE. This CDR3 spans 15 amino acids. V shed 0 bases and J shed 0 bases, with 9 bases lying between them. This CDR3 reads CASSLDRESNYGYTF. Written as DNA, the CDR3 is TGTGCCAGCAGCTTGGACAGAGAATCTAACTATGGCTACACCTTC.

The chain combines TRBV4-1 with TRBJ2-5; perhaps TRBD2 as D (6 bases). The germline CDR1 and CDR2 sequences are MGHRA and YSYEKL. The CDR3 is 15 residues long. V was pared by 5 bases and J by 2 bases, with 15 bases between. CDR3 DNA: TGCGCCAGCAGCACTACCGGGACTCAACAAGAGACCCAGTACTTC. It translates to CASSTTGTQQETQYF.

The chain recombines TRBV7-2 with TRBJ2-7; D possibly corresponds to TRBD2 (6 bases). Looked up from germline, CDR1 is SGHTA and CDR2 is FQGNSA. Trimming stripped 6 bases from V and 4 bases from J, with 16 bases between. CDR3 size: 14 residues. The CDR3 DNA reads TGTGCCAGCAGGGCTAGGGCGGAGGGGTACGAGCAGTACTTC. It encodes CASRARAEGYEQYF. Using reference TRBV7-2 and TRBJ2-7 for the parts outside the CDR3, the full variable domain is GAGVSQSPSNKVTEKGKDVELRCDPISGHTALYWYRQSLGQGLEFLIYFQGNSAPDKSGLPSDRFSAERTGGSVSTLTIQRTQQEDSAVYLCASRARAEGYEQYFGPGTRLTVT.

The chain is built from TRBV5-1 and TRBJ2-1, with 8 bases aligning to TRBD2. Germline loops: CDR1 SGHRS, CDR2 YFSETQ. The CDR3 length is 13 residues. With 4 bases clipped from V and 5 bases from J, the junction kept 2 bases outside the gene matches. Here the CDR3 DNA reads TGCGCCAGCAGCCTACTAGCGGACAATGAGCAGTTCTTC. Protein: CASSLLADNEQFF. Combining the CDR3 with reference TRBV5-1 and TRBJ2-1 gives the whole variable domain KAGVTQTPRYLIKTRGQQVTLSCSPISGHRSVSWYQQTPGQGLQFLFEYFSETQRNKGNFPGRFSGRQFSNSRSEMNVSTLELGDSALYLCASSLLADNEQFFGPGTRLTVL.

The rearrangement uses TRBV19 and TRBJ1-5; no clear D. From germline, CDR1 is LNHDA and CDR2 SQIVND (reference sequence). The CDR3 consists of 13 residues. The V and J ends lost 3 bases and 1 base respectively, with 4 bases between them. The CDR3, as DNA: TGTGCCAGTAGTATGGCCAGCAATCAGCCCCAGCATTTT. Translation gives CASSMASNQPQHF.

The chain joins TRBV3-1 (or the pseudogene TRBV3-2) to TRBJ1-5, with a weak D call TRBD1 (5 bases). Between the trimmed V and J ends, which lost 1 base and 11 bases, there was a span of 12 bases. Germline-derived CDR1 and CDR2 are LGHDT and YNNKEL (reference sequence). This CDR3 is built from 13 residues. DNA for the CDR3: TGTGCCAGCAGCCAAGGATCACGGGGGTCCCAGCATTTT. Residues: CASSQGSRGSQHF.

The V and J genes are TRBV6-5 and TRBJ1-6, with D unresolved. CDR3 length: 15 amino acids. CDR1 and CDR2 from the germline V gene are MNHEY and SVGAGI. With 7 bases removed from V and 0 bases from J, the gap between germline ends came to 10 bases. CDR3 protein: CASIRRSSYNSPLHF. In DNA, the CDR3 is TGTGCCAGCATACGTAGGAGCTCCTATAATTCACCCCTCCACTTT.

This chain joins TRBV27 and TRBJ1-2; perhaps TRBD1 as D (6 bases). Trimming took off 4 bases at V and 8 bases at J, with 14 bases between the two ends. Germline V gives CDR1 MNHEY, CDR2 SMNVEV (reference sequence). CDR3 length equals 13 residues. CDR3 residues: CASSSTGWEGYTF. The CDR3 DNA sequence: TGTGCCAGCAGTTCGACAGGCTGGGAAGGCTACACCTTC.

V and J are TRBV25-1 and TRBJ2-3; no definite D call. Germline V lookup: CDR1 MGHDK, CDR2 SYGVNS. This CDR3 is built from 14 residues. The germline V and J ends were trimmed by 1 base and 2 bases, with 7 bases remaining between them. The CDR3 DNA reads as TGTGCCAGCAGTGAATCTGAGTACACAGATACGCAGTATTTT. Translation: CASSESEYTDTQYF.